Listed below are T cell receptor beta chains from one sample, sequenced in a study of regulatory T cells in long-lasting Graves disease. One entry per CDR3 protein, called by TCRdb with MiXCR from the multiplex PCR reads. In the table there are about 220,000 distinct CDR3 sequences, roughly 18% of which are singletons. These records were also assigned to another study, of T cells in Graves' hyperthyroidism and ophthalmopathy.

Sequenced material: peripheral blood mononuclear cells (PBMCs), taken at new diagnosis, from a patient treated with antithyroid drugs. These receptor sequences come from a young woman with Graves disease. The CDR3 runs from the conserved cysteine through the conserved F or W. Fields, in order: J gene, clone size, V gene, D gene, CDR3 DNA, CDR3 protein. The D gene is left open where the match is weak. Size is omitted from some rows. Given values are once, few, many or a class for expanded clones.

TRBJ1-1,many,TRBV19,NA,TGTGCCAGTAGTATATCCAGGGGCTCTGAAGCTTTCTTT,CASSISRGSEAFF
TRBJ2-7,many,TRBV5-1,TRBD2,TGCGCCAGCAGGGAGAGGGAGGGCCAAGAGCAGTACTTC,CASREREGQEQYF
TRBJ1-1,many,TRBV27,NA,TGTGCCAGCACCTCCCAACGGGGAAACACTGAAGCTTTCTTT,CASTSQRGNTEAFF
TRBJ2-2,many,TRBV2,TRBD2,TGTGCCAGCAGTTCCCCTCTAGCGGGGGGGCCACGTACCGGGGAGCTGTTTTTT,CASSSPLAGGPRTGELFF
TRBJ2-1,many,TRBV11-2,NA,TGTGCCAGCAGCTTAGGGGGGACCTCGCGGTCGGTGAACAATGAGCAGTTCTTC,CASSLGGTSRSVNNEQFF
TRBJ2-2,many,TRBV11-2,NA,TGTGCCAGCAGCTCTGGAAGGTTAACCGGCGGGGAGCTGTTTTTT,CASSSGRLTGGELFF
TRBJ1-4,many,TRBV12-3/TRBV12-4,NA,TGTGCCAGCACCCGAGGGGGGTCTACTAATGAAAAACTGTTTTTT,CASTRGGSTNEKLFF
TRBJ1-1,many,TRBV28,TRBD1,TGTGCCAGCAGTGATGACAGGGCGAACACTGAAGCTTTCTTT,CASSDDRANTEAFF
TRBJ2-3,NA,TRBV2,NA,TGTGCCAGCAGTGGGGAGGGGGGGCCGGGAGATACGCAGTATTTT,CASSGEGGPGDTQYF
TRBJ1-1,many,TRBV2,TRBD1,TGTGCCAGCAGGGGTCCGGGACAGGTCATGAACACTGAAGCTTTCTTT,CASRGPGQVMNTEAFF
TRBJ2-3,many,TRBV11-3,NA,TGTGCCAGCAGCTTAGACGGAGGGCGGATTGGCCACGGGGGGTATTTT,CASSLDGGRIGHGGYF
TRBJ1-2,many,TRBV6-1,TRBD1,TGTGCCAGCAGTCCCCCGGTGGGGGACAGGGCTACCAACTATGGCTACACCTTC,CASSPPVGDRATNYGYTF
TRBJ1-3,many,TRBV28,NA,TGTGCCAGCACCACCAAAACCCCAGGAGCCTCTGGAAACACCATATATTTT,CASTTKTPGASGNTIYF
TRBJ1-1,many,TRBV27,NA,TGTGCCAGCAGTGGACAGTTTCCGATGAACACTGAAGCTTTCTTT,CASSGQFPMNTEAFF
TRBJ1-1,many,TRBV6-1,NA,TGTGCCAGCAGTACATACAGGGATCTGACTGAAGCTTTCTTT,CASSTYRDLTEAFF
TRBJ1-2,few,TRBV28,TRBD1,TGTGCCAGCAGCCGCCGGGACAGGGGGTCCTATGGCTACACCTTC,CASSRRDRGSYGYTF
TRBJ1-1,many,TRBV2,TRBD1,TGTGCCAGCACATCCGACAGGGGCGTCACTGAAGCTTTCTTT,CASTSDRGVTEAFF
TRBJ1-6,NA,TRBV15,NA,TGTGCCACCAGCAGACAACCCTTCGGCTCAGGTTCACCCCTCCACTTT,CATSRQPFGSGSPLHF
TRBJ2-3,many,TRBV9,TRBD1,TGTGCCAGCAGCGTAGCCTACAGGGGAGATACGCAGTATTTT,CASSVAYRGDTQYF
TRBJ2-5,NA,TRBV5-1,TRBD2,TGCGCCAGCAGCTTGAGCATAGCGGGAGGGGAGACCCAGTACTTC,CASSLSIAGGETQYF
TRBJ2-1,many,TRBV10-1,TRBD2,TGCGCCAGCAGTAGCGGGATCTACAATGAGCAGTTCTTC,CASSSGIYNEQFF
TRBJ2-1,few,TRBV3-1,TRBD2,TGTGCCAGCACCGAAGGTGCGGGAGGGCCTTCGAATGAGCAGTTCTTC,CASTEGAGGPSNEQFF
TRBJ1-1,many,TRBV25-1,NA,TGTGCCAGCAGTCCCCGACAGGTGCGGAACACTGAAGCTTTCTTT,CASSPRQVRNTEAFF